The 25 T cell receptor beta chains below all came from one sample that was sequenced in a study of OX40 agonist ivuxolimab in advanced cancers. The library was obtained by the immunoSEQ multiplex PCR assay. TCRdb took over this immuneACCESS table, retaining in-frame rearrangements with V and J assigned. Such tables are incomplete; in checked studies, under half of the missing clones stem from an unresolved V gene, and the remainder is unexplained. The sample records about 37,000 clones, about 88% of which are singletons. 2.4% of the sample is taken by the ten largest. This sample comprised CD4+ or CD8+ T cells sorted from blood, obtained in a trial of the OX40 agonist ivuxolimab. These receptors came from an adult with an advanced solid tumor such as melanoma, head and neck, liver or kidney cancer.

This clone was observed a few times. This sequence joins TRBV27 and TRBJ2-1, with 8 bases aligning to TRBD2. V gave up 6 bases and J gave up 5 bases; unmatched junction bases: 9. CDR1 and CDR2 (germline): MNHEY, SMNVEV (reference sequence). This CDR3 is built from 15 residues. The CDR3: CASSQAAGGHNEQFF. The DNA of the CDR3 is TGTGCCAGCAGCCAGGCTGCGGGGGGCCACAATGAGCAGTTCTTC.

This clone is medium-sized by share. J is TRBJ1-6 and V is TRBV19; a possible D gene is TRBD1 (5 bases). There are 18 residues in the CDR3. Germline V gene data show CDR1 as LNHDA and CDR2 as SQIVND (reference sequence). Trimming cost V 5 bases and J 0 bases, with 17 bases left between them. CDR3 sequence reads: CASSSGGTVSSYNSPLHF. Written as DNA, the CDR3 is TGTGCCAGTAGTTCCGGTGGGACGGTGAGCTCCTATAATTCACCCCTCCACTTT.

The CDR3 is CASSILGQAFYGYTF. Here the CDR3 DNA reads TGTGCCAGTAGTATTCTCGGACAGGCCTTTTATGGCTACACCTTC. The chain joins TRBV19 to TRBJ1-2; TRBD1 agrees at 7 bases. Trimming removed 3 bases from V and 5 bases from J; junction bases left unmatched: 9. The CDR3 has 15 residues. CDR1 is LNHDA and CDR2 is SQIVND in the germline V gene (reference sequence).

Only one count was recorded for this clone. The chain uses TRBV7-9 and TRBJ2-3; TRBD2 matches at 8 bases. V shed 4 bases, J shed 4 bases, and the junction held 7 bases outside the gene matches. The CDR3 extends over 15 amino acids. CDR1 SEHNR and CDR2 FQNEAQ come from the germline V gene (reference sequence). The CDR3 spells CASSSTRGDPDTQYF. The CDR3, as DNA: TGTGCCAGCAGCTCAACGCGGGGGGATCCAGATACGCAGTATTTT.

The CDR3 DNA is TGTGCCAGCGCCGACAGTGAAAAACTGTTTTTT. Translation: CASADSEKLFF. The V call is TRBV7-9, the J call TRBJ1-4; possible D gene TRBD1, 5 bases. Germline V gives CDR1 SEHNR, CDR2 FQNEAQ (reference sequence). CDR3 size: 11 residues. Trimming removed 8 bases from V and 7 bases from J, with 8 bases in between.

This clone was seen a single time. Written as DNA, the CDR3 is TGTGCCAGCAGCTTGCGGCGGGATTCACCCCTCCACTTT. The encoded protein is CASSLRRDSPLHF. The chain recombines TRBV5-4 with TRBJ1-6; D is ambiguous. Per the germline V gene, CDR1 is SGHNT and CDR2 is YYREEE (reference sequence). The CDR3 length is 13 residues. Deletions cut 1 base from V and 8 bases from J, with 7 bases between.

The sample holds one count of this clone. This chain connects TRBV9 to TRBJ2-2, with 11 positions matching TRBD2. This CDR3 is built from 16 residues. CDR1 is SGDLS and CDR2 is YYNGEE in the germline V gene. Unmatched junction bases numbered 6, after V lost 3 bases and J lost 5 bases. The CDR3 coding sequence is TGTGCCAGCAGCGCCTCTAGCGGGGGGCCGACCGGGGAGCTGTTTTTT. Residues: CASSASSGGPTGELFF.

This clone was seen only a few times. This rearrangement joins TRBV5-1 to TRBJ2-5; D is possibly TRBD1 (6 bases). V lost 1 base to trimming and J lost 5 bases, with 18 bases between them. CDR1 and CDR2 (germline): SGHRS, YFSETQ. The CDR3 spans 16 residues. The CDR3, as DNA: TGCGCCAGCAGCTTGACACCGCCACAGGGCGTGGAGACCCAGTACTTC. Translating it yields CASSLTPPQGVETQYF.

There are a few counts of this clone. For the CDR3, the DNA is TGTGCCAGCAGCTTCAGGGGAGAGACCCAGTACTTC. Its translation: CASSFRGETQYF. The chain joins TRBV11-2 to TRBJ2-5; D is possibly TRBD1 (6 bases). CDR1 and CDR2 (germline): SGHAT, FQNNGV. The V end lost 3 bases, the J end lost 4 bases, and 6 bases lay between the germline ends. The CDR3 extends over 12 amino acids.

This rearrangement joins TRBV6-5 to TRBJ2-7, with TRBD1 identical over 11 bases. V was clipped by 5 bases and J by 4 bases; unmatched bases: 4. Germline V gene sequence: CDR1 MNHEY, CDR2 SVGAGI. The CDR3 runs to 14 residues. CDR3 coding DNA: TGTGCCAGCAGTCAGGGGACAGGGGGATACGAGCAGTACTTC. Its translation: CASSQGTGGYEQYF.

This clone was observed a few times. CDR3 sequence (DNA): TGTGCCAGCAGCCCGATGGGGGCCCTGGTGAACACTGAAGCTTTCTTT. Its translation: CASSPMGALVNTEAFF. This chain joins TRBV7-9 and TRBJ1-1; D is possibly TRBD1 (6 bases). Per the germline V gene, CDR1 is SEHNR and CDR2 is FQNEAQ (reference sequence). The CDR3 spans 16 residues. The V gene lost 5 bases and the J gene lost 0 bases, with 16 bases spanning the gap.

This chain connects TRBV6-5 to TRBJ2-2; D is ambiguous. The CDR3 has 13 amino acids. V lost 5 bases and J lost 1, with 5 bases in between. Germline lookup yields CDR1 MNHEY and CDR2 SVGAGI. The CDR3, as DNA: TGTGCCAGCAGTAAGCAGAACACCGGGGAGCTGTTTTTT. Residues: CASSKQNTGELFF.

The chain carries TRBV15 and TRBJ2-2, with D unresolved. The germline gives CDR1 LNHNV, CDR2 YYDKDF (reference sequence). This CDR3 has 15 residues. The V end was cut by 0 bases, the J end by 5 bases, with 10 bases between. This CDR3 reads CATSRDKVGTGELFF. The DNA for the CDR3 is TGTGCCACCAGCAGAGATAAGGTGGGGACCGGGGAGCTGTTTTTT.

This clone appeared a single time. The chain carries TRBV19 and TRBJ2-3, with D unresolved. The ends were cut back, 5 bases at V and 2 bases at J, with 11 bases in the middle. This CDR3 contains 14 residues. Germline CDR1 LNHDA, CDR2 SQIVND (reference sequence). CDR3 amino acids: CASSVLSATDTQYF. CDR3 coding DNA: TGTGCCAGTAGTGTACTATCCGCCACAGATACGCAGTATTTT.

This clone appeared a single time. V is TRBV6-5 and J is TRBJ1-5, with TRBD1 identical over 7 bases. V dropped 5 bases and J dropped 4; count of bases not matched to a gene: 2. Germline assignment: CDR1 MNHEY and CDR2 SVGAGI. The CDR3 has 13 amino acids. The CDR3 DNA reads as TGTGCCAGCAGTCGACAGGGTAATCAGCCCCAGCATTTT. Its translation: CASSRQGNQPQHF.

V and J are TRBV6-1 and TRBJ2-7, with 7 bases aligning to TRBD1. The CDR3 covers 14 residues. Germline V lookup: CDR1 MNHNS, CDR2 SASEGT. J was trimmed by 3 bases and V by 6 bases; bases with no gene match: 8. The chain's CDR3 is CASRVGTDYYEQYF. As DNA, the CDR3 is TGTGCCAGCAGGGTCGGGACAGATTACTACGAGCAGTACTTC.

The J gene is TRBJ1-2, the V gene TRBV14; D is possibly TRBD1 (5 bases). CDR1 is SGHDN, CDR2 FVKESK, per germline. The V and J ends lost 1 base and 2 bases respectively, with 26 bases between them. This CDR3 has 20 amino acids. CDR3 DNA sequence: TGTGCCAGCAGCCAAGGGTACGGGACGTCGAACTCAATCCTCAACTATGGCTACACCTTC. Encoded protein: CASSQGYGTSNSILNYGYTF.

V is TRBV2 and J is TRBJ2-1; unclear D gene. V lost 4 bases and J lost 8, with 6 bases in between. The length of the CDR3 is 11 residues. CDR1 is SNHLY and CDR2 is FYNNEI in the germline V gene. The CDR3 DNA follows: TGTGCCAGCAGTGTAAAAGATGAGCAGTTCTTC. Protein: CASSVKDEQFF.

The chain has TRBV19 and TRBJ1-1, with D perhaps matching TRBD1 (5 bases). CDR3 length equals 15 residues. With 6 bases removed from V and 4 bases from J, the gap between germline ends came to 18 bases. Looked up from germline, CDR1 is LNHDA and CDR2 is SQIVND (reference sequence). DNA for the CDR3: TGTGCCAGTAGATGGGGGGTATCTGGTCTCACTGAAGCTTTCTTT. Protein sequence: CASRWGVSGLTEAFF.

The chain's CDR3 is CASSSPRPYNSPLHF. The CDR3 coding sequence is TGTGCCAGCAGCTCCCCCCGGCCGTATAATTCACCCCTCCACTTT. The chain links TRBV7-2 to TRBJ1-6, with no clear D. This CDR3 has 15 residues. Trimming shortened V by 4 bases and J by 4 bases, and 11 bases separated the two germline ends. The germline V gene has CDR1 SGHTA and CDR2 FQGNSA.

The chain employs TRBV7-2 and TRBJ2-1; D possibly corresponds to TRBD2 (7 bases). Trimming took off 5 bases at V and 9 bases at J, with 11 bases between the two ends. This CDR3 is built from 12 residues. In germline, CDR1 is SGHTA, CDR2 FQGNSA. This chain's CDR3 is CASSPGGPEQFF. CDR3 coding DNA: TGTGCCAGCAGCCCCGGGGGGCCTGAGCAGTTCTTC.

This chain joins TRBV9 and TRBJ1-5, with unresolved D. Germline V gene data show CDR1 as SGDLS and CDR2 as YYNGEE. With 9 bases removed from V and 0 bases from J, the gap between germline ends came to 4 bases. The CDR3 runs 11 residues. In DNA, the CDR3 is TGTGCCACACCTAGCAATCAGCCCCAGCATTTT. It yields the protein CATPSNQPQHF.

The CDR3 coding sequence is TGTGCCAGCAGCTCCGCGGACAGGGCAACTGAAGCTTTCTTT. Translation: CASSSADRATEAFF. The chain uses TRBV7-9 and TRBJ1-1; 8 positions agree with TRBD1. With 4 bases clipped from V and 5 bases from J, the junction kept 6 bases outside the gene matches. Per the germline V gene, CDR1 is SEHNR and CDR2 is FQNEAQ (reference sequence). The CDR3 length is 14 residues.

This sequence joins TRBV4-2 and TRBJ1-2; the D gene is possibly TRBD1 (5 bases). Germline values: CDR1 LGHNA, CDR2 YNFKEQ. The CDR3 spans 16 residues. Trimming took 5 bases from V and 2 from J, leaving 18 bases between them. Written as DNA, the CDR3 is TGTGCCAGCAGCAGACCCGGGACTTCGGAGAACTATGGCTACACCTTC. Translated, it gives CASSRPGTSENYGYTF.

This chain joins TRBV4-1 and TRBJ1-2, with D tentatively TRBD1 (6 bases). In germline, CDR1 is MGHRA, CDR2 YSYEKL. V gave up 1 base and J gave up 4 bases, with 13 bases separating them. The CDR3 contains 15 residues. The CDR3 sequence: CASSQVQGSGYGYTF. As DNA, the CDR3 is TGCGCCAGCAGCCAAGTGCAGGGGTCGGGCTATGGCTACACCTTC.